The T cell receptor beta chain under discussion was sequenced for a study of blood T cell repertoires in COVID-19. Germline V gene lookup returns CDR1 KGHSH and CDR2 LQKENI. V lost 6 bases to trimming and J lost 5 bases; unmatched junction nucleotides: 10. The CDR3 spans 15 residues. Generated by immunoSEQ multiplex PCR, the TCRdb table keeps only in-frame clones and is missing some. The sample records tens of thousands of clones, about 70% being singletons. The chain joins TRBV18 to TRBJ2-5; 9 bases fit TRBD2. Sequencing input: peripheral blood. This clonotype originated in a man in his sixties with acute or convalescent COVID-19. CDR3 nucleotides: TGTGCCAGCTCCTCTAGCGGGGACAGTCACGAGACCCAGTACTTC. Translated, it gives CASSSSGDSHETQYF.